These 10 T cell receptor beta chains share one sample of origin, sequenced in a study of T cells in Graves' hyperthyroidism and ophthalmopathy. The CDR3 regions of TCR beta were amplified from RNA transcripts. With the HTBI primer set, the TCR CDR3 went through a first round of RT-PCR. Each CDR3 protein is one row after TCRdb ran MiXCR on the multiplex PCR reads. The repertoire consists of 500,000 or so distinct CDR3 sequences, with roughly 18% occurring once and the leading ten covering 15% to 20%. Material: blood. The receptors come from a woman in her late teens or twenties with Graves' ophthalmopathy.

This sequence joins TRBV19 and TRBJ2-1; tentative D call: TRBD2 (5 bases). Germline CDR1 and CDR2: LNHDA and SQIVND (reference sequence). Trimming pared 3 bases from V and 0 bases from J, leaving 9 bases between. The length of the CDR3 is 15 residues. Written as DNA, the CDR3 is TGTGCCAGTAGTATTTTCGGGGACTCCTACAATGAGCAGTTCTTC. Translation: CASSIFGDSYNEQFF. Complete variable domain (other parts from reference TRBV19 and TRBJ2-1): DGGITQSPKYLFRKEGQNVTLSCEQNLNHDAMYWYRQDPGQGLRLIYYSQIVNDFQKGDIAEGYSVSREKKESFPLTVTSAQKNPTAFYLCASSIFGDSYNEQFFGPGTRLTVL.

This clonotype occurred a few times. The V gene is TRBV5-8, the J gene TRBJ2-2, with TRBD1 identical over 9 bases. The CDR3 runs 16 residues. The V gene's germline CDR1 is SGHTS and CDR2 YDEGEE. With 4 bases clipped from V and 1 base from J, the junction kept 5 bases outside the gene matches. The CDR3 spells CASSPGQGKNTGELFF. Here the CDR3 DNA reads TGTGCCAGCAGCCCCGGACAGGGGAAGAACACCGGGGAGCTGTTTTTT.

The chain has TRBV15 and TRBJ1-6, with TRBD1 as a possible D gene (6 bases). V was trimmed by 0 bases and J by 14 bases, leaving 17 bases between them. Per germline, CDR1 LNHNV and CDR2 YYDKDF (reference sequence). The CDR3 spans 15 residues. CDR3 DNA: TGTGCCACCAGCAGAGATGGGCCGGGGGCCGAGGCCCTCCACTTT. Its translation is CATSRDGPGAEALHF.

CDR3 nucleotide sequence: TGTGCCATCAGCGTGGACAGGGTGAAAGAGCAGTACTTC. It is translated as CAISVDRVKEQYF. The chain carries TRBV10-3 and TRBJ2-7; 8 bases are a match to TRBD1. Germline V CDR1 and CDR2: ENHRY, SYGVKD. CDR3 size: 13 residues. J gave up 7 bases and V 6 bases, and 8 bases lay outside the gene matches.

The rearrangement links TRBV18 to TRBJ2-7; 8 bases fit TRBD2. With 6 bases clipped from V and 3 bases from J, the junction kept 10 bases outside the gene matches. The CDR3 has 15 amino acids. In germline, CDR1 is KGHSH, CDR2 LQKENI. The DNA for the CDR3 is TGTGCCAGCTCCACCGGCCTAGCGGGTTTCTACGAGCAGTACTTC. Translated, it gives CASSTGLAGFYEQYF.

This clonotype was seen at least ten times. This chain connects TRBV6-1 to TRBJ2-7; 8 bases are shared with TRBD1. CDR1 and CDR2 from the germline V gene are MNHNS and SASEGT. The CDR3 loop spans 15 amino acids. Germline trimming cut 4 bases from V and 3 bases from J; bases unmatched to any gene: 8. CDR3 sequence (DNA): TGTGCCAGCAGTGCTCGGACAGGGCCGGACTACGAGCAGTACTTC. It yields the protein CASSARTGPDYEQYF.

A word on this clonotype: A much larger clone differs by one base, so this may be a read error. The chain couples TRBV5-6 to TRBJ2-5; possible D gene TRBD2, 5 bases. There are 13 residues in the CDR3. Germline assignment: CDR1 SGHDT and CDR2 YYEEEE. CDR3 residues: CSSSLAQRETQYF. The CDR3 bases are TGTTCCAGCAGCTTGGCACAGCGGGAGACCCAGTACTTC. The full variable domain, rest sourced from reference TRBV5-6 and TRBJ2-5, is DAGVTQSPTHLIKTRGQQVTLRCSPKSGHDTVSWYQQALGQGPQFIFQYYEEEERQRGNFPDRFSGHQFPNYSSELNVNALLLGDSALYLCSSSLAQRETQYFGPGTRLLVL.

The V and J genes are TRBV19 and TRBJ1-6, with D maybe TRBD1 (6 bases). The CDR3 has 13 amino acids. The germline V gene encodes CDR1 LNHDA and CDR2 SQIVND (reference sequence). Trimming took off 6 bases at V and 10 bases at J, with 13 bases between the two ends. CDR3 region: CASSLTGSSPLHF. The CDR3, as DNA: TGTGCCAGTAGCTTAACAGGGAGCTCACCCCTCCACTTT.

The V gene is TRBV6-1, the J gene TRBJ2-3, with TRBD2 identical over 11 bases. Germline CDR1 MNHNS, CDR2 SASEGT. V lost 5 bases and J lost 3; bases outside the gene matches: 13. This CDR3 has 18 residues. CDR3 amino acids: CASSSDHQLAGVTDTQYF. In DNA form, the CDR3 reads TGTGCCAGCAGTTCCGACCACCAACTAGCGGGAGTTACAGATACGCAGTATTTT.

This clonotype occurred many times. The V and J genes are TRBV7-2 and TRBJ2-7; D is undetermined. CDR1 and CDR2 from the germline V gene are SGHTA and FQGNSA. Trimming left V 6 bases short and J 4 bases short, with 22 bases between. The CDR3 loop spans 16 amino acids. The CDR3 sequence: CASRRSPGSNQYEQYF. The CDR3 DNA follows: TGTGCCAGCAGACGAAGCCCAGGATCTAATCAATACGAGCAGTACTTC.